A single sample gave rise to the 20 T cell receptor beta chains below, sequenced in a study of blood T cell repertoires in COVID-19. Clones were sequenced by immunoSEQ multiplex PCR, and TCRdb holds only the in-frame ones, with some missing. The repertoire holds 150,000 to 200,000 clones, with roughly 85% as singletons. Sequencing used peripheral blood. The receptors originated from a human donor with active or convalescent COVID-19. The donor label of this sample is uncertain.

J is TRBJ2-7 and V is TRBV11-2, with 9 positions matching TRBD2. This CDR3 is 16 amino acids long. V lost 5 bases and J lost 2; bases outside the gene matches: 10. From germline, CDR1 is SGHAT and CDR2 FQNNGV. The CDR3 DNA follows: TGTGCCAGCAGCCGGGGGCTAGCGGGGTTAACCTACGAGCAGTACTTC. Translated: CASSRGLAGLTYEQYF.

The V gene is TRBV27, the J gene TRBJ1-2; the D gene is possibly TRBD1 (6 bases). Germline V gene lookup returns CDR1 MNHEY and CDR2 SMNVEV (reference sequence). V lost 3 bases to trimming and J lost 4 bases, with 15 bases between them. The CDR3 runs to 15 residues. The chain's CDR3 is CASSFLDRPSYGYTF. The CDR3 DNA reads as TGTGCCAGCAGTTTCCTCGACAGGCCCTCCTATGGCTACACCTTC.

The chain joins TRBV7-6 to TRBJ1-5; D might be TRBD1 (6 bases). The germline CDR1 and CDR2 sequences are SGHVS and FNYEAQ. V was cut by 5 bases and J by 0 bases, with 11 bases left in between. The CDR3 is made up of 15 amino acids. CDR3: CASSDGQNSNQPQHF. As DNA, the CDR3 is TGTGCCAGCAGCGATGGACAGAATAGCAATCAGCCCCAGCATTTT. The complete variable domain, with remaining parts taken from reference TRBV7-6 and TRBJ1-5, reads GAGVSQSPRYKVTKRGQDVALRCDPISGHVSLYWYRQALGQGPEFLTYFNYEAQQDKSGLPNDRFSAERPEGSISTLTIQRTEQRDSAMYRCASSDGQNSNQPQHFGDGTRLSIL.

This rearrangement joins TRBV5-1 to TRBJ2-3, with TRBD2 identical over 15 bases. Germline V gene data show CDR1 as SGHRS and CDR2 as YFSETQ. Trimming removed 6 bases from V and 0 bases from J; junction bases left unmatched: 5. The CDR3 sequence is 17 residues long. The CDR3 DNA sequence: TGCGCCAGCATGAGGACTAGCGGGGGGGCTAGCACAGATACGCAGTATTTT. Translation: CASMRTSGGASTDTQYF.

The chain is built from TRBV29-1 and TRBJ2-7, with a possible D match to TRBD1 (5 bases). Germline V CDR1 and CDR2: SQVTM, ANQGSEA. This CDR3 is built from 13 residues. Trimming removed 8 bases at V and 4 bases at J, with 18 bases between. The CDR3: CSIQGIFPYEQYF. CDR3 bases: TGCAGCATTCAGGGAATCTTCCCTTACGAGCAGTACTTC.

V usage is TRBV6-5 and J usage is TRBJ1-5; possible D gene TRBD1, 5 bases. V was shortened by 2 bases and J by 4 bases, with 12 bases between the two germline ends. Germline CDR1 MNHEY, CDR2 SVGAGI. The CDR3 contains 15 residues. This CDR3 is CASSYDGTRNQPQHF. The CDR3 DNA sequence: TGTGCCAGCAGTTACGACGGGACTCGGAATCAGCCCCAGCATTTT.

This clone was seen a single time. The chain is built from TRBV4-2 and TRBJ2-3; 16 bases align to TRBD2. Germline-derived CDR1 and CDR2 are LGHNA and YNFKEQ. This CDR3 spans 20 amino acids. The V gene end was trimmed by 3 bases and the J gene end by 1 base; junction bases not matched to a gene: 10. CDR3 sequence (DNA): TGTGCCAGCAGCCACGGGGTGGGACTAGCGGGGGGGTTCGGCACAGATACGCAGTATTTT. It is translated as CASSHGVGLAGGFGTDTQYF.

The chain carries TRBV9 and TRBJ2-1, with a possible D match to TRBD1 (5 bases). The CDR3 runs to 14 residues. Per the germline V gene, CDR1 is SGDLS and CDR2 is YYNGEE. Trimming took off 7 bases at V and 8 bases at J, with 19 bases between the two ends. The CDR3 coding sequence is TGTGCCAGCGGGATTGCGCAGGGATCCCATGAGCAGTTCTTC. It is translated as CASGIAQGSHEQFF.

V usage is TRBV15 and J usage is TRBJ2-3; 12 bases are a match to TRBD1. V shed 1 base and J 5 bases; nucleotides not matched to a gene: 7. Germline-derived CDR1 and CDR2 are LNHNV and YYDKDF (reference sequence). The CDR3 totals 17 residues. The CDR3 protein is CATSRVWDRGRKDTQYF. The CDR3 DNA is TGTGCCACCAGCAGAGTTTGGGACAGGGGGCGAAAAGATACGCAGTATTTT. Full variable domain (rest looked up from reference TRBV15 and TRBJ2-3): DAMVIQNPRYQVTQFGKPVTLSCSQTLNHNVMYWYQQKSSQAPKLLFHYYDKDFNNEADTPDNFQSRRPNTSFCFLDIRSPGLGDTAMYLCATSRVWDRGRKDTQYFGPGTRLTVL.

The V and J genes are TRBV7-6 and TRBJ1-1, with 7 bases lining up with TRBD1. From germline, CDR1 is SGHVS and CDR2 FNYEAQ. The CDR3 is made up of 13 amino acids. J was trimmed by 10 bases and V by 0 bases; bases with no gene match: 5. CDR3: CASSLARQGGAFF. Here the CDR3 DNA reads TGTGCCAGCAGCTTAGCCCGGCAGGGGGGAGCTTTCTTT.

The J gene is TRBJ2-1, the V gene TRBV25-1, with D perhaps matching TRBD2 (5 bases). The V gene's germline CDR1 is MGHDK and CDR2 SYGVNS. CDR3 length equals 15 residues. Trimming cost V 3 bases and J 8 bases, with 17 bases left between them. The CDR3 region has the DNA TGTGCCAGCAGTGACCCAGCGGAACTCAGCTATGAGCAGTTCTTC. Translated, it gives CASSDPAELSYEQFF.

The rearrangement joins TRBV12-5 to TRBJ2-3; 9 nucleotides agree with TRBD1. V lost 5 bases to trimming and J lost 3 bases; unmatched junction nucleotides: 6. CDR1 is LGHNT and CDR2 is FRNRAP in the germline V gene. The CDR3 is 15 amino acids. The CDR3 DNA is TGTGCTAGTGGTGTCCGGGACAGGGTTACAGATACGCAGTATTTT. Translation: CASGVRDRVTDTQYF.

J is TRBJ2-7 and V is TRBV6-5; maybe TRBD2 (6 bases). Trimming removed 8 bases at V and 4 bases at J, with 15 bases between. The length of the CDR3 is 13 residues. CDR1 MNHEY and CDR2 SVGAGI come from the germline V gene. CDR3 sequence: CASETLGGYEQYF. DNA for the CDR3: TGTGCCAGCGAAACGCTCGGGGGTTACGAGCAGTACTTC.

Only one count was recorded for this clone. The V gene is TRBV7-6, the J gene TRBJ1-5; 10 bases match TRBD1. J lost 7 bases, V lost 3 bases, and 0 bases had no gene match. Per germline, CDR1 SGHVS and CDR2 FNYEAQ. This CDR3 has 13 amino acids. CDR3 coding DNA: TGTGCCAGCAGCTTGACAGGGGGCCAGCCCCAGCATTTT. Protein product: CASSLTGGQPQHF.

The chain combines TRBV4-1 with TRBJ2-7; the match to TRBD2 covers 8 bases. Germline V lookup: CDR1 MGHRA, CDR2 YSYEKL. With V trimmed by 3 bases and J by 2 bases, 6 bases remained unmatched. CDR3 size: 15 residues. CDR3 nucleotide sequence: TGCGCCAGCAGCCAGCTCCTCGGGGGGGCCTACGAGCAGTACTTC. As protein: CASSQLLGGAYEQYF.

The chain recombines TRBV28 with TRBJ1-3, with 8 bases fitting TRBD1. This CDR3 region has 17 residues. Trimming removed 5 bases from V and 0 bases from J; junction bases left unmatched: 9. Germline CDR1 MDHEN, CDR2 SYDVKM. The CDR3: CASSPPTGASSGNTIYF. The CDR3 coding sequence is TGTGCCAGCAGTCCTCCGACAGGGGCAAGCTCTGGAAACACCATATATTTT.

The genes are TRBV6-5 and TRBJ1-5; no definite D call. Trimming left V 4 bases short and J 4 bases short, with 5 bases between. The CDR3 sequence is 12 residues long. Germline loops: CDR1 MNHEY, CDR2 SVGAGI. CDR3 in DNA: TGTGCCAGCAGTTCCCCGAATCAGCCCCAGCATTTT. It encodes CASSSPNQPQHF.

The CDR3 sequence: CASSYPAGAGSDTQYF. CDR3 nucleotide sequence: TGCGCCAGCAGCTACCCAGCGGGAGCGGGATCAGATACGCAGTATTTT. The rearrangement joins TRBV5-1 to TRBJ2-3; 8 bases map to TRBD2. Germline V gives CDR1 SGHRS, CDR2 YFSETQ. This CDR3 has 16 amino acids. V shed 3 bases, J shed 4 bases, and the junction held 10 bases outside the gene matches.

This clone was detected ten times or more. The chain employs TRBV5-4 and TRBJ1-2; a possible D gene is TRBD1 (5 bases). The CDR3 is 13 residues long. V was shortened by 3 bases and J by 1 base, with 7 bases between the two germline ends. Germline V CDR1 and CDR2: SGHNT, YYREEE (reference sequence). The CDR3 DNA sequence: TGTGCCAGCAGCTCAGACAGTAACTATGGCTACACCTTC. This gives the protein CASSSDSNYGYTF. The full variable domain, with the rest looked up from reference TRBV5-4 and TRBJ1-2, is ETGVTQSPTHLIKTRGQQVTLRCSSQSGHNTVSWYQQALGQGPQFIFQYYREEENGRGNFPPRFSGLQFPNYSSELNVNALELDDSALYLCASSSDSNYGYTFGSGTRLTVV.

CDR3 protein: CASSLSNNEQFF. DNA for the CDR3: TGCGCCAGCAGCTTGAGCAACAATGAGCAGTTCTTC. The J gene is TRBJ2-1, the V gene TRBV5-1; D is uncertain. Germline assignment: CDR1 SGHRS and CDR2 YFSETQ. This CDR3 is 12 amino acids long. With 1 base removed from V and 5 bases from J, the gap between germline ends came to 4 bases.